This TCR beta chain was recovered during a study of cytomegalovirus exposure and HLA in healthy donors. The PCR had 60 Vbeta and 13 Jbeta primers. Original handling: A follow-up analysis tallied 73 million or so unique TCR beta chains, roughly 10 million shared. TCRdb's copy holds only in-frame clones and misses some; the assay was immunoSEQ multiplex PCR. V and J calls and clone size are copied from that table; D and trimming were computed from the DNA. Of about 140,000 clones in the sample, around 75% are singletons; the top ten hold around 3.2%. Worth noting for this clone: No antigen is known for it.

The V gene's germline CDR1 is SGHDT and CDR2 YYEEEE. The V and J ends lost 4 bases and 0 bases respectively, with 8 bases between them. CDR3 length equals 14 residues. Study-level findings and limits: In vitro work confirmed that a few CMV-associated chains recognize CMV antigens. Indistinguishability led to the exclusion of some V segments, TRBV6-2 and TRBV6-3 included.

The sequencing sample was made of PBMCs. The receptor's source is a middle-aged man in good health and CMV-seronegative. This chain joins TRBV5-6 and TRBJ1-3; no clear D gene. CDR3 loop: CASSQTSSGNTIYF. DNA of the CDR3: TGTGCCAGCAGCCAGACAAGCTCTGGAAACACCATATATTTT.